The clone carrying this TCR beta chain was seen only a few times. This sample is drawn from a study of blood T cells in healthy people across ages. CDR3 length equals 15 residues. The germline gives CDR1 SGHRS, CDR2 YFSETQ. V shed 1 base and J shed 4 bases, with 12 bases lying between them. Then a second PCR, running about 6 to 12 cycles, was carried out with a sample-barcoded 5' primer and a J-beta primer mix. Each CDR3 protein gets one entry after TCRdb re-called the 5' RACE reads with MiXCR. The table has some 800,000 distinct CDR3 sequences, 20% to 30% seen once. In addition, the sample was reused for a study of T cells of mothers and their children. That report adds: RNA that had been extracted went wholly into cDNA synthesis, at 1.5 ug per 15 ul. The authors found no persistent microchimeric T cell clones.

The chain links TRBV5-1 to TRBJ2-1; D uncertain. The source is a boy aged 5-17 years in good health. Specimen: blood. CDR3 bases: TGCGCCAGCAGCTTGCTGCAGTCGGTGTACAATGAGCAGTTCTTC. The encoded protein is CASSLLQSVYNEQFF. Combining the CDR3 with reference TRBV5-1 and TRBJ2-1 gives the whole variable domain KAGVTQTPRYLIKTRGQQVTLSCSPISGHRSVSWYQQTPGQGLQFLFEYFSETQRNKGNFPGRFSGRQFSNSRSEMNVSTLELGDSALYLCASSLLQSVYNEQFFGPGTRLTVL.